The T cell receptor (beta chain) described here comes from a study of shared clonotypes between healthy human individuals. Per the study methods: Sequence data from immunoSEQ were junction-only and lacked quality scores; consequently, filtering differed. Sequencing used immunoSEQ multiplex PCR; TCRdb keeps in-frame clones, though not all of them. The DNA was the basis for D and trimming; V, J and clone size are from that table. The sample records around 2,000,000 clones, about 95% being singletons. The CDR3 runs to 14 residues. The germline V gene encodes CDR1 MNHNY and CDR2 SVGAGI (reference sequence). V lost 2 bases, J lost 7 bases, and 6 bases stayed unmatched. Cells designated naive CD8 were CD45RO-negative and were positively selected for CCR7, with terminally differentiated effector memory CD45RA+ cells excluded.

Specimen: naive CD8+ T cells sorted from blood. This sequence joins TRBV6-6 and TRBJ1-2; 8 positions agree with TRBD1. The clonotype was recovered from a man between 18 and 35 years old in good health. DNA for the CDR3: TGTGCCAGCAGTTACATGACAGGGGAGGGTGGCTACACCTTC. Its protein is CASSYMTGEGGYTF.